Given below is one TCR beta chain in context. Its target is unknown. Germline CDR1 LNHDA, CDR2 SQIVND (reference sequence). The CDR3 spans 16 residues. Trimming cost V 3 bases and J 2 bases; bases outside gene matches: 2. This specimen comes from a study of shared clonotypes between healthy human individuals. Study outcomes and limitations: When compared with the clonotypes that were shared by all four sorted-subset donors, the non-shared clonotypes turned out to have lower generation probabilities. Represented diversity (both genetic and exposure-history) was limited by the small number of donors.

CD8 cells regarded as naive lacked CD45RO, were positively chosen for CCR7, and omitted terminally differentiated effector memory CD45RA+ cells. Sequencing was performed with immunoSEQ multiplex PCR; in TCRdb, only in-frame clones are kept and a portion is missing. The repertoire has approximately 840,000 clones, approximately 96% of them found once; the top ten carry roughly 0.23%. This TCR was sampled from a man aged 25 to 40 in good health. Source material: naive CD8+ T cells sorted from blood. The chain uses TRBV19 and TRBJ2-3, with TRBD2 matching over 13 bases. CDR3 nucleotides: TGTGCCAGTAGTATGGGACTAGCGGGATCCACAGATACGCAGTATTTT. Translated, it gives CASSMGLAGSTDTQYF. Combining the CDR3 with reference TRBV19 and TRBJ2-3 gives the whole variable domain DGGITQSPKYLFRKEGQNVTLSCEQNLNHDAMYWYRQDPGQGLRLIYYSQIVNDFQKGDIAEGYSVSREKKESFPLTVTSAQKNPTAFYLCASSMGLAGSTDTQYFGPGTRLTVL.